This T cell receptor (beta chain) was documented in a study of a mutant IDH1 vaccine in newly diagnosed glioma. Study at large: With temozolomide cycles, or 4-6 weeks after radiotherapy alone, vaccination was started.

Remarks on this clone: No antigen is known for it.

Indicated time point: week 11, during vaccination. Alongside topical imiquimod, each dose of vaccine comprised 300 ug of mutant IDH1 20-mer peptide. V lost 2 bases, J lost 5 bases, and 8 bases lay in between. The CDR3 has 12 residues. Germline V lookup: CDR1 SGHRS, CDR2 YFSETQ. Produced via immunoSEQ multiplex PCR; TCRdb's table is partial and in-frame only. The sample comprises about 120,000 clones, roughly 90% of which are singletons, and 0.61% rests with the top ten. The rearrangement links TRBV5-1 to TRBJ2-7; a possible D gene is TRBD2 (6 bases). Here the sequenced sample was PBMCs, taken from a glioma patient whose treatment included an IDH1 peptide vaccine. The TCR sequence derives from a woman aged 45-60 years with glioma. CDR3 in DNA: TGCGCCAGCAGCTTTTTAGCGGACGAGCAGTACTTC. Its protein product is CASSFLADEQYF. Based on the CDR3 plus reference TRBV5-1 and TRBJ2-7, the full variable domain is KAGVTQTPRYLIKTRGQQVTLSCSPISGHRSVSWYQQTPGQGLQFLFEYFSETQRNKGNFPGRFSGRQFSNSRSEMNVSTLELGDSALYLCASSFLADEQYFGPGTRLTVT.